The entry that follows covers one T cell receptor (beta chain) sequence. Its antigen is unknown. Sequencing used immunoSEQ multiplex PCR; TCRdb keeps in-frame clones, though not all of them. The table has over 55,000 clones, approximately 93% seen once. This entry comes from a study of OX40 agonist ivuxolimab in advanced cancers. Study background: Clinicians treated patients with ivuxolimab, an agonistic anti-OX40 (CD134) antibody. Patients were dosed intravenously with ivuxolimab at 0.01 to 10 mg/kg every 2 weeks. Study-wide findings and caveats: Antigen specificity of clonally expanded peripheral T cells was not established.

The investigators sampled blood at baseline, at cycle 4 day 1, and at cycle 7 day 1. This clonotype originated in an adult with an advanced solid tumor such as melanoma, head and neck, liver or kidney cancer. This specimen was CD4+ or CD8+ T cells sorted from blood, taken in a trial of the OX40 agonist ivuxolimab.

The DNA of the CDR3 is TGTGCCAGCAGCTGGAGTAGCGGGAGTGGCACAGATACGCAGTATTTT. It yields the protein CASSWSSGSGTDTQYF. The chain uses TRBV11-3 and TRBJ2-3, with 9 bases aligning to TRBD2. CDR1 SGHNT and CDR2 YENEEA come from the germline V gene. The trim removed 4 bases at V and 1 base at J, leaving 6 bases unmatched. This CDR3 region has 16 residues.